The source of this T cell receptor (beta chain) is a study of T-cell reconstitution after alpha-beta-depleted transplantation in children. General observations from the study: T-cell counts and diversity were attributed mostly to newly produced T cells one year after transplant. Several hundred expanded graft clones reportedly gave rise to the alpha-beta T cells present about two months after transplant. The high TCRbeta diversity at day 60 in some patients came from surviving recipient T cells and thymic progenitors.

Trimming pared 7 bases from V and 6 bases from J, leaving 21 bases between. CDR3 length: 14 residues. Germline V CDR1 and CDR2: GTSNPN, SVGIG (reference sequence). A remark on this clonotype: The antigen is undetermined.

Preparation of the TCRbeta library used unique molecular identifiers. Via MiXCR, TCRdb re-called the PCR reads, giving one row per CDR3 protein. The sample lists about 130,000 distinct CDR3 sequences, about 9.9% seen once, with around 24% in the top ten. The rearrangement uses TRBV30 and TRBJ1-1; D is possibly TRBD1 (6 bases). The sequenced sample was PBMCs, mostly from graft donor cells, obtained 180 days after TCRalphabeta/CD19-depleted stem cell transplant. This TCR came from a girl in the first two years of life who had a stem cell transplant for combined immunodeficiency, so the T cells may come from the graft donor. The CDR3 region is CAFSWPGGGPEAFF. The CDR3, as DNA: TGTGCCTTCTCGTGGCCGGGTGGGGGCCCTGAAGCTTTCTTT. Based on the CDR3 plus reference TRBV30 and TRBJ1-1, the full variable domain is SQTIHQWPATLVQPVGSPLSLECTVEGTSNPNLYWYRQAAGRGLQLLFYSVGIGQISSEVPQNLSASRPQDRQFILSSKKLLLSDSGFYLCAFSWPGGGPEAFFGQGTRLTVV.